One sample yielded the 16 T cell receptor beta chains listed below, sequenced in a study of T cell changes during pregnancy in multiple sclerosis. Sequenced by immunoSEQ multiplex PCR; TCRdb stores in-frame clones only, minus some. The data show around 70,000 clones, more than 90% seen once. The specimen comprised peripheral blood, sampled in the second trimester of pregnancy. The receptors here all came from a female donor in good health, enrolled as a control in a pregnancy study.

In its sample, this clone was seen once. This chain links TRBV6-5 with TRBJ1-3, with D uncertain. This CDR3 spans 14 amino acids. Germline values: CDR1 MNHEY, CDR2 SVGAGI. Between the trimmed V and J ends, which lost 5 bases and 1 base, there was a span of 9 bases. In DNA, the CDR3 is TGTGCCAGCAGTCCCCCCGGTTCTGGAAACACCATATATTTT. It specifies CASSPPGSGNTIYF.

The chain has TRBV2 and TRBJ1-3, with 9 bases that match TRBD1. CDR3 length: 14 residues. V shed 8 bases, J shed 3 bases, and the junction held 5 bases outside the gene matches. The germline V gene has CDR1 SNHLY and CDR2 FYNNEI. The chain's CDR3 is CASGQGFGGNTIYF. In nucleotides, the CDR3 is TGTGCCAGCGGACAGGGGTTTGGTGGAAACACCATATATTTT.

CDR3 protein: CASSIQGAFSYEQYF. The CDR3 nucleotides are TGTGCCAGTAGTATTCAGGGGGCATTTTCCTACGAGCAGTACTTC. V usage is TRBV19 and J usage is TRBJ2-7; TRBD1 matches at 8 bases. Per the germline V gene, CDR1 is LNHDA and CDR2 is SQIVND (reference sequence). V gave up 3 bases and J gave up 1 base; unmatched junction bases: 5. The CDR3 totals 15 residues. Variable domain in full (rest from reference TRBV19 and TRBJ2-7): DGGITQSPKYLFRKEGQNVTLSCEQNLNHDAMYWYRQDPGQGLRLIYYSQIVNDFQKGDIAEGYSVSREKKESFPLTVTSAQKNPTAFYLCASSIQGAFSYEQYFGPGTRLTVT.

This chain uses TRBV11-3 with TRBJ2-2, with D hard to call. The length of the CDR3 is 15 residues. V dropped 0 bases and J dropped 4 bases, with 9 bases sitting between them. Germline CDR1 SGHNT, CDR2 YENEEA. The CDR3 nucleotides are TGTGCCAGCAGCTTAGACGTCAGGCCCACCGGGGAGCTGTTTTTT. Translation: CASSLDVRPTGELFF.

This clone was detected only once. This chain connects TRBV6-5 to TRBJ2-5, with D perhaps matching TRBD1 (5 bases). Germline V CDR1 and CDR2: MNHEY, SVGAGI. The CDR3 spans 11 residues. Trimming took 6 bases from V and 6 from J, leaving 8 bases between them. The CDR3 DNA is TGTGCCAGCAGCCCAGGGAAGACCCAGTACTTC. This codes for CASSPGKTQYF.

This clone was counted only a few times. The J gene is TRBJ1-1, the V gene TRBV4-2, with D possibly TRBD1 on 5 matching bases. Between the trimmed V and J ends, which lost 2 bases and 4 bases, there was a span of 14 bases. The CDR3 totals 15 residues. Germline assignment: CDR1 LGHNA and CDR2 YNFKEQ. The CDR3 sequence is CASSQPRGVSTEAFF. In DNA form, the CDR3 reads TGTGCCAGCAGCCAACCCCGGGGGGTTTCCACTGAAGCTTTCTTT.

The count of this clone is one. The chain links TRBV7-9 to TRBJ1-5, with D possibly TRBD1 on 5 matching bases. Trimming shortened V by 2 bases and J by 4 bases, and 12 bases separated the two germline ends. Germline V gene sequence: CDR1 SEHNR, CDR2 FQNEAQ (reference sequence). The CDR3 totals 15 residues. CDR3: CASSLNQGRNQPQHF. The CDR3 nucleotides are TGTGCCAGCAGCTTAAATCAGGGAAGGAATCAGCCCCAGCATTTT.

The chain recombines TRBV11-2 with TRBJ1-3; no clear D gene. Trimming removed 0 bases from V and 0 bases from J, with 12 bases in between. In germline, CDR1 is SGHAT, CDR2 FQNNGV. CDR3 length: 17 residues. CDR3 in amino acids: CASSLDTASLSGNTIYF. As DNA, the CDR3 is TGTGCCAGCAGCTTAGACACAGCCTCACTCTCTGGAAACACCATATATTTT.

J is TRBJ1-1 and V is TRBV15; D unclear. CDR1 and CDR2 from the germline V gene are LNHNV and YYDKDF (reference sequence). V dropped 0 bases and J dropped 1 base, with 3 bases sitting between them. CDR3 length: 13 amino acids. Here the CDR3 DNA reads TGTGCCACCAGCAGAGAGGCGAACACTGAAGCTTTCTTT. It is translated as CATSREANTEAFF.

This clone was detected only once. The chain carries TRBV5-1 and TRBJ2-3, with TRBD1 as a possible D gene (6 bases). The germline V and J ends were trimmed by 4 bases and 0 bases, with 21 bases remaining between them. The germline CDR1 and CDR2 sequences are SGHRS and YFSETQ. This CDR3 has 18 residues. DNA for the CDR3: TGCGCCAGCAGCCACCGTTTGGGGACAAGGGCTAGCACAGATACGCAGTATTTT. Amino acids: CASSHRLGTRASTDTQYF.

This chain connects TRBV11-1 to TRBJ1-1; perhaps TRBD1 as D (5 bases). The germline CDR1 and CDR2 sequences are SGHAT and FQDESV (reference sequence). V was shortened by 5 bases and J by 9 bases, with 16 bases between the two germline ends. This CDR3 is built from 13 residues. CDR3 loop: CASSPSRNRQAFF. The CDR3, as DNA: TGTGCCAGCAGCCCATCGAGGAACAGGCAAGCTTTCTTT.

The J gene is TRBJ1-2, the V gene TRBV5-1; 7 bases agree with TRBD1. Germline V gene lookup returns CDR1 SGHRS and CDR2 YFSETQ. The CDR3 is 15 amino acids. The V and J ends lost 3 bases and 4 bases, in that order; junction bases with no gene match: 9. CDR3 sequence: CASSSDPTGSYGYTF. CDR3 in DNA: TGCGCCAGCAGCTCCGACCCGACAGGGAGCTATGGCTACACCTTC. The full variable domain, rest sourced from reference TRBV5-1 and TRBJ1-2, is KAGVTQTPRYLIKTRGQQVTLSCSPISGHRSVSWYQQTPGQGLQFLFEYFSETQRNKGNFPGRFSGRQFSNSRSEMNVSTLELGDSALYLCASSSDPTGSYGYTFGSGTRLTVV.

The rearrangement links TRBV6-5 to TRBJ2-7; 8 bases line up with TRBD2. The V segment lost 0 bases and the J segment 2 bases; nucleotides outside the gene matches: 3. The germline V gene encodes CDR1 MNHEY and CDR2 SVGAGI. The CDR3 covers 15 residues. This CDR3 reads CASSYSTRGAYEQYF. CDR3 nucleotides: TGTGCCAGCAGTTACTCGACGCGGGGGGCCTACGAGCAGTACTTC.

This clone was seen just once. The V call is TRBV20-1, the J call TRBJ1-1; D unclear. The CDR3 has 11 residues. V lost 0 bases, J lost 8 bases, and 7 bases lay in between. Per the germline V gene, CDR1 is DFQATT and CDR2 is SNEGSKA (reference sequence). The CDR3 DNA reads TGCAGTGCTAGAGATTTGAGAGAAGCTTTCTTT. Protein sequence: CSARDLREAFF.

This chain links TRBV11-3 with TRBJ2-1; D unclear. Trimming stripped 5 bases from V and 10 bases from J, with 15 bases between. The germline CDR1 and CDR2 sequences are SGHNT and YENEEA. This CDR3 has 13 amino acids. The CDR3 protein is CASSPTSVREQFF. The DNA of the CDR3 is TGTGCCAGCAGCCCCACGTCCGTACGGGAGCAGTTCTTC. Full variable domain (outside the CDR3, taken from reference TRBV11-3 and TRBJ2-1): EAGVVQSPRYKIIEKKQPVAFWCNPISGHNTLYWYLQNLGQGPELLIRYENEEAVDDSQLPKDRFSAERLKGVDSTLKIQPAELGDSAVYLCASSPTSVREQFFGPGTRLTVL.

The rearrangement joins TRBV9 to TRBJ2-7; a weak D match, TRBD1 (5 bases). CDR1 and CDR2 from the germline V gene are SGDLS and YYNGEE. CDR3 length equals 15 residues. V lost 0 bases to trimming and J lost 2 bases, with 12 bases between them. The CDR3 reads CASSVAGAPTYEQYF. In DNA form, the CDR3 reads TGTGCCAGCAGCGTAGCTGGGGCTCCTACCTACGAGCAGTACTTC.